This T cell receptor (beta chain) was observed in a study of OX40 agonist ivuxolimab in advanced cancers. Study background: Dose-escalation patients were diagnosed with hepatocellular carcinoma, melanoma, renal cell cancer or head and neck cancer. Three patients, one with hepatocellular carcinoma and two with cutaneous melanoma, achieved partial responses.

Germline trimming cut 4 bases from V and 2 bases from J; bases unmatched to any gene: 4. The CDR3 is 15 residues long. The germline gives CDR1 SNHLY, CDR2 FYNNEI. Whole-study findings and limits: Antigen specificity was not determined for the expanded peripheral T cells. The study found that CD8+ T cells averaged more expanded clones than CD4+.

This clone showed up just once. Its specificity is not known. Produced via immunoSEQ multiplex PCR; TCRdb's table is partial and in-frame only. The profile shows around 110,000 clones, approximately 90% of them singletons. This clonotype was obtained from an adult with an advanced solid tumor such as melanoma, head and neck, liver or kidney cancer. The chain recombines TRBV2 with TRBJ2-3, with 9 positions matching TRBD2. The material sequenced was CD4+ or CD8+ T cells sorted from blood, taken in a trial of the OX40 agonist ivuxolimab. CDR3 sequence (DNA): TGTGCCAGCAGTGGAGGACTAGCGTTCACAGATACGCAGTATTTT. Translated: CASSGGLAFTDTQYF. The whole variable domain, remainder taken from reference TRBV2 and TRBJ2-3, is EPEVTQTPSHQVTQMGQEVILRCVPISNHLYFYWYRQILGQKVEFLVSFYNNEISEKSEIFDDQFSVERPDGSNFTLKIRSTKLEDSAMYFCASSGGLAFTDTQYFGPGTRLTVL.